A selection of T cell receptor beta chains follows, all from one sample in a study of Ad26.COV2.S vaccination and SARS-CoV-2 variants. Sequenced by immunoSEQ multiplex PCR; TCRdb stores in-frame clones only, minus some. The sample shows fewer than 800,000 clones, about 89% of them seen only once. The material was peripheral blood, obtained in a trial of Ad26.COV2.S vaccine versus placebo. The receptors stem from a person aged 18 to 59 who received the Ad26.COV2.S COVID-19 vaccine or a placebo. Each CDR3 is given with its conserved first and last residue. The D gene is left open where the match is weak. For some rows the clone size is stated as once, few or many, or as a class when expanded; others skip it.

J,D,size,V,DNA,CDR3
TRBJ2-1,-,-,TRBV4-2,TGTGCCAGCAGCCAAGAAATAGGATCCTACAATGAGCAGTTCTTC,CASSQEIGSYNEQFF
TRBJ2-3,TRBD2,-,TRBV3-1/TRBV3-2,TGTGCCAGCAGCCATGGGCTAGCGGGAGGAGAAGATACGCAGTATTTT,CASSHGLAGGEDTQYF
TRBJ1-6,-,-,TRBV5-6,TGTGCCAGCAGCTTTGAACAGGCGTTTAATTCACCCCTCCACTTT,CASSFEQAFNSPLHF
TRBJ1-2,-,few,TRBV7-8,TGTGCCAGCAGCCTCGGGACGGCCTATGGCTACACCTTC,CASSLGTAYGYTF
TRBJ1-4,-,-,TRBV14,TGTGCCAGCAGCCAAGGGAGGGGGAGGACTAATGAAAAACTGTTTTTT,CASSQGRGRTNEKLFF
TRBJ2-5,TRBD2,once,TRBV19,TGTGCCAGTAGTATAAGGCCCCCGGGACTAGCGACAGAGACCCAGTACTTC,CASSIRPPGLATETQYF
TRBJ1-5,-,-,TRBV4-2,TGTGCCAGCAGCCCAGACAAGGGGACGGGTAGGAATCAGCCCCAGCATTTT,CASSPDKGTGRNQPQHF
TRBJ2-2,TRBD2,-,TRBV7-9,TGTGCCAGCAGCCCGGGGGGGGCCAACACCGGGGAGCTGTTTTTT,CASSPGGANTGELFF
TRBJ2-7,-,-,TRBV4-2,TGTGCCAGCAGCCAAGAGGAGCGCGCACCCCGTGGGCGGAACGAGCAGTACTTC,CASSQEERAPRGRNEQYF
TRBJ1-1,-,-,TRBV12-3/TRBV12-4,TGTGCCAGCAGGCCCCCGGGGAACACTGAAGCTTTCTTT,CASRPPGNTEAFF
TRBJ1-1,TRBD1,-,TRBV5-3,TGTGCCAGAAGCCGGCTAGGGGGCAACCGGGGCATGAACACTGAAGCTTTCTTT,CARSRLGGNRGMNTEAFF
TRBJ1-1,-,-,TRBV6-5,TGTGCCAGCAGTTACAGCAGGAACACTGAAGCTTTCTTT,CASSYSRNTEAFF
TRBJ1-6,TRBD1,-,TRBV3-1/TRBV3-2,TGTGCCAGCAGCCTGGGACAGGGCGTAGGTTCACCCCTCCACTTT,CASSLGQGVGSPLHF
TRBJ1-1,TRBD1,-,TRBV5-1,TGCGCCAGCAGGCTGACAGGGGTCACTGAAGCTTTCTTT,CASRLTGVTEAFF
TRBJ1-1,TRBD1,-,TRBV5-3,TGTGCCAGAAGACAACGACAGGGACGGGTTGAAGCTTTCTTT,CARRQRQGRVEAFF
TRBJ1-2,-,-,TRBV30,TGTGCCTGGAGTACCCAGAGTACTAACTATGGCTACACCTTC,CAWSTQSTNYGYTF
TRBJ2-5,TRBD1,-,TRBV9,TGTGCCAGCAGCGTAGTCGGGACAGGGGGTTGGGAGACCCAGTACTTC,CASSVVGTGGWETQYF
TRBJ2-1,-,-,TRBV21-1,TGTGCCAGCCCAACGTCGCGGTCTAGCGGGAGAGGTAGTGAGCAGTTCTTC,CASPTSRSSGRGSEQFF
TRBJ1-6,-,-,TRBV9,TGTGCCAGCAGCGTAGAGGCAAATTCGGGTAATTCACCCCTCCACTTT,CASSVEANSGNSPLHF
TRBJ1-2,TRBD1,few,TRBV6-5,TGTGCCAGCAGCCAGGGGGCCTATGGCTACACCTTC,CASSQGAYGYTF
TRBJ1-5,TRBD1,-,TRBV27,TGTGCCAGCAGTGCTGGGACAGAAAATCAGCCCCAGCATTTT,CASSAGTENQPQHF
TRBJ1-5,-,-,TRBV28,TGTGCCAGCAGTTTCTTCCTGGGGCAGCCCCAGCATTTT,CASSFFLGQPQHF
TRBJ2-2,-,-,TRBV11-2,TGTGCCAGCAGTGCGGGCGGGGAGCTGTTTTTT,CASSAGGELFF
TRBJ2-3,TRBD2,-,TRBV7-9,TGTGCCAGCAGACTAGCGGGAGGGCCAGATACGCAGTATTTT,CASRLAGGPDTQYF
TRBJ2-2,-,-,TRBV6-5,TGTGCCAGTACGGCAGGGGCGGGCACCGGGGAGCTGTTTTTT,CASTAGAGTGELFF